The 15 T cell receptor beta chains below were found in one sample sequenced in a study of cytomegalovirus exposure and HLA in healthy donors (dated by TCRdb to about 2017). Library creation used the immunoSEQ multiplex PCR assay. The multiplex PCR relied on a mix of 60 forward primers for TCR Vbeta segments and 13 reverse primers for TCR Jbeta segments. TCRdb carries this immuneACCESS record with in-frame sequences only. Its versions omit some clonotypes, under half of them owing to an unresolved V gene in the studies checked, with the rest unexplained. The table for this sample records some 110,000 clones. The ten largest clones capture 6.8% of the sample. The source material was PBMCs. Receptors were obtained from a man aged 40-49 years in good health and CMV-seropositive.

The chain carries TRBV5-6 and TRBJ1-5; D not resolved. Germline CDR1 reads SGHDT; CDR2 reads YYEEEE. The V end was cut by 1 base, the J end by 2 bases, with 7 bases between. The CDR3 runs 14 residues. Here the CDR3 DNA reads TGTGCCAGCAGCTTGCTGTCAGGCAATCAGCCCCAGCATTTT. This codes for CASSLLSGNQPQHF.

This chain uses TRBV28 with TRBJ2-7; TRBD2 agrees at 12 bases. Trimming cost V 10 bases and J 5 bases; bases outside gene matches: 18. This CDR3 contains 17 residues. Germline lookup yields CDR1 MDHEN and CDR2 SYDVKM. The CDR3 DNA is TGTGCCACCTTAAAGGGACTAGCGGGCCTCCTAGGGAACGAGCAGTACTTC. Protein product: CATLKGLAGLLGNEQYF.

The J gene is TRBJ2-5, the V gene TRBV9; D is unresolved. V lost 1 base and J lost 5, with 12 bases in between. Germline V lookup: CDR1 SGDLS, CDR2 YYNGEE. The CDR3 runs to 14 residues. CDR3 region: CASSVSVLGETQYF. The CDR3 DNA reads TGTGCCAGCAGCGTAAGCGTGCTCGGGGAGACCCAGTACTTC.

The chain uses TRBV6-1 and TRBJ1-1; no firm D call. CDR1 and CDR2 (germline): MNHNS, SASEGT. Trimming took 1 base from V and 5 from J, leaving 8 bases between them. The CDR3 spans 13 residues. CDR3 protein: CASSEVAGTEAFF. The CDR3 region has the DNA TGTGCCAGCAGTGAAGTAGCGGGGACTGAAGCTTTCTTT.

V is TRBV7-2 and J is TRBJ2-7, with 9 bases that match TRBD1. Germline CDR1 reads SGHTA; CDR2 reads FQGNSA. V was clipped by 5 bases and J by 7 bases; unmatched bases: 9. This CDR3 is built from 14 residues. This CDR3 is CASSLRDRAGEQYF. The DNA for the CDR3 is TGTGCCAGCAGCCTCCGGGACAGGGCGGGGGAGCAGTACTTC.

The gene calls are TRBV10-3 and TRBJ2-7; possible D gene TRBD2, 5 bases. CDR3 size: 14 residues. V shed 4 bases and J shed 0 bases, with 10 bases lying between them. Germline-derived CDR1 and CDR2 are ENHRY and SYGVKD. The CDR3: CAISGGDSSYEQYF. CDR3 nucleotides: TGTGCCATCAGTGGGGGAGATAGCTCCTACGAGCAGTACTTC.

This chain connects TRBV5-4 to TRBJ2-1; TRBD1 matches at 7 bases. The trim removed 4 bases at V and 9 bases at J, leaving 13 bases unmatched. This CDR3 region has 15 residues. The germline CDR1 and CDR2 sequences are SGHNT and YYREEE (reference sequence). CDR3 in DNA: TGTGCCAGCAGCGTGGTGGGACAGTACAACAGTGAGCAGTTCTTC. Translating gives CASSVVGQYNSEQFF.

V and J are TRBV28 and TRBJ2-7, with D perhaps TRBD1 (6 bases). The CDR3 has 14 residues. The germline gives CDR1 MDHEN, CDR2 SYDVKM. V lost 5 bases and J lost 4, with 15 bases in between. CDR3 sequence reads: CASSRDTASYEQYF. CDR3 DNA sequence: TGTGCCAGCAGTCGGGACACCGCCTCTTACGAGCAGTACTTC.

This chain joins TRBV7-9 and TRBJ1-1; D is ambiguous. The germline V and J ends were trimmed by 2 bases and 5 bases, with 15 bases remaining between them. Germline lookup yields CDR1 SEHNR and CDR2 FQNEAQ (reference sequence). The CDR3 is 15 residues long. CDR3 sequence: CASSLRAPRETEAFF. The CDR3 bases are TGTGCCAGCAGCTTAAGGGCCCCGAGGGAGACTGAAGCTTTCTTT.

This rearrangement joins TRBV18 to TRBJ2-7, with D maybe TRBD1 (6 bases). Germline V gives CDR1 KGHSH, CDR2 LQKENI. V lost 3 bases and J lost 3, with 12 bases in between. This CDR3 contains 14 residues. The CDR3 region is CASSPSAGVYEQYF. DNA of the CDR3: TGTGCCAGCTCACCTTCGGCAGGGGTCTACGAGCAGTACTTC.

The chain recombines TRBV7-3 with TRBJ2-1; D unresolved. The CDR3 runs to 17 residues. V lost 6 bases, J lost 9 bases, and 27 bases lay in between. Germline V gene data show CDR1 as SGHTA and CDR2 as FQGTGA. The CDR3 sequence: CASSPFSPAPYPTEQFF. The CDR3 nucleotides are TGTGCCAGCAGTCCTTTCTCGCCAGCGCCTTACCCCACTGAGCAGTTCTTC.

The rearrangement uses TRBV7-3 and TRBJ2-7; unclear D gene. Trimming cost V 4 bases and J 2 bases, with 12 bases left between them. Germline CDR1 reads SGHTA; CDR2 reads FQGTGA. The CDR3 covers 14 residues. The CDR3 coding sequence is TGTGCCAGCAGCTCCCCCGACTTGACCTACGAGCAGTACTTC. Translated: CASSSPDLTYEQYF.

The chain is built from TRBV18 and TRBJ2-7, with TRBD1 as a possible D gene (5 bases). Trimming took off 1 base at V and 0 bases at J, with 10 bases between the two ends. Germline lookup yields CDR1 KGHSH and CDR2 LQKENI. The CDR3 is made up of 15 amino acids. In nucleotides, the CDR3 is TGTGCCAGCTCACCACAAGGGGTCAGCTCCTACGAGCAGTACTTC. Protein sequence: CASSPQGVSSYEQYF. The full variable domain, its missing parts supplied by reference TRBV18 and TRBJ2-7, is NAGVMQNPRHLVRRRGQEARLRCSPMKGHSHVYWYRQLPEEGLKFMVYLQKENIIDESGMPKERFSAEFPKEGPSILRIQQVVRGDSAAYFCASSPQGVSSYEQYFGPGTRLTVT.

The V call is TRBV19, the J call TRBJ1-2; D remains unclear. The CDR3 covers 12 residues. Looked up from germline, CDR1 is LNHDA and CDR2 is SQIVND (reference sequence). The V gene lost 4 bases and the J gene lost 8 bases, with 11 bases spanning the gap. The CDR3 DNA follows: TGTGCCAGTAGTACGACGGGGATGGGCTACACCTTC. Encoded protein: CASSTTGMGYTF.

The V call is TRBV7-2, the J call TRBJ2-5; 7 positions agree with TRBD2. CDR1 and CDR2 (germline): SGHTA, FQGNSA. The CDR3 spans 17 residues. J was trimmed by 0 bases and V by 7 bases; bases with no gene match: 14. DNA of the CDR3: TGTGCCAGCACCGCACAGCTGGCTAGCGGATACCAAGAGACCCAGTACTTC. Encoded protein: CASTAQLASGYQETQYF.